These T cell receptor beta chains were read from a single sample in a study of pediatric ulcerative colitis. The repertoire was sequenced with immunoSEQ multiplex PCR; TCRdb's copy has only in-frame clones and lacks some. The repertoire includes more than 10,000 clones, about 74% of them detected once, and roughly 4.7% sits in the top ten. The sample consisted of gut tissue. These receptors were collected from a boy aged 5 to 17 who was a control in a study of pediatric ulcerative colitis. CDR3s include the opening cysteine and the closing phenylalanine or tryptophan. D genes are given only for firm matches. Size is stated for part of the rows, as once, few or many counts, or as a class when the clone is expanded.

V	size	D	J	CDR3	DNA
TRBV4-3	NA	NA	TRBJ1-2	CASSQDGYAAYGYTF	TGCGCCAGCAGCCAAGATGGGTATGCGGCCTATGGCTACACCTTC
TRBV28	NA	TRBD1	TRBJ2-1	CASSGWTGRVHNEQFF	TGTGCCAGCAGTGGATGGACAGGGCGGGTACACAATGAGCAGTTCTTC
TRBV7-9	NA	NA	TRBJ1-1	CASRPVRRETEAFF	TGTGCCAGCAGGCCAGTGCGGCGGGAGACTGAAGCTTTCTTT
TRBV5-1	NA	TRBD2	TRBJ2-7	CASSRTGTSGIYEQYF	TGCGCCAGCAGCAGAACCGGGACTAGCGGGATTTACGAGCAGTACTTC
TRBV29-1	NA	TRBD2	TRBJ2-1	CSVTGLAGTTYNEQFF	TGCAGCGTTACGGGACTAGCGGGAACTACCTACAATGAGCAGTTCTTC
TRBV5-6	NA	NA	TRBJ2-1	CASSRGASGYNEQFF	TGTGCCAGCAGCCGGGGGGCTAGCGGATACAATGAGCAGTTCTTC
TRBV27	NA	NA	TRBJ2-7	CASSLGRGTIDSYEQYF	TGTGCCAGCAGTTTAGGGCGCGGGACAATCGATTCCTACGAGCAGTACTTC
TRBV4-1	NA	NA	TRBJ1-1	CASSPTGEPVSGLLNTEAFF	TGCGCCAGCAGCCCAACGGGAGAGCCCGTTTCGGGACTTCTGAACACTGAAGCTTTCTTT
TRBV11-2	NA	NA	TRBJ2-5	CASSLYRDRAARAQYF	TGTGCCAGCAGCTTATACCGGGACCGGGCTGCTAGGGCCCAGTACTTC
TRBV6-5	NA	NA	TRBJ2-1	CASSLEDEQFF	TGTGCCAGCAGCTTAGAGGATGAGCAGTTCTTC
TRBV2	NA	TRBD1	TRBJ1-4	CASRRQGFEKLFF	TGTGCCAGCAGGAGACAGGGGTTTGAAAAACTGTTTTTT
TRBV5-1	medium-sized	NA	TRBJ2-2	CASSSVTASTGELFF	TGCGCCAGCAGCTCCGTTACGGCGAGCACCGGGGAGCTGTTTTTT
TRBV29-1	NA	NA	TRBJ2-7	CSVAGPFSYEQYF	TGCAGCGTTGCGGGGCCCTTCTCCTACGAGCAGTACTTC
TRBV10-3	few	TRBD2	TRBJ2-1	CAISDGTRGNEQFF	TGTGCCATCAGTGACGGGACTAGGGGCAATGAGCAGTTCTTC
TRBV28	NA	TRBD1	TRBJ1-5	CASTVPGQGLSQPQHF	TGTGCCAGCACCGTACCGGGACAGGGGTTATCTCAGCCCCAGCATTTT
TRBV29-1	once	TRBD1	TRBJ2-7	CSAVDRGYEQYF	TGCAGCGCCGTAGACAGGGGCTACGAGCAGTACTTC
TRBV6-1	NA	TRBD2	TRBJ2-3	CASSELAGGPDTQYF	TGTGCCAGCAGTGAACTAGCGGGAGGGCCAGATACGCAGTATTTT
TRBV19	few	NA	TRBJ1-3	CASSRRRSGNTIYF	TGTGCCAGTAGCAGGAGACGCTCTGGAAACACCATATATTTT
TRBV6-4	NA	TRBD1	TRBJ2-3	CASSSQGADTDTQYF	TGTGCCAGCAGCAGCCAGGGGGCGGACACAGATACGCAGTATTTT